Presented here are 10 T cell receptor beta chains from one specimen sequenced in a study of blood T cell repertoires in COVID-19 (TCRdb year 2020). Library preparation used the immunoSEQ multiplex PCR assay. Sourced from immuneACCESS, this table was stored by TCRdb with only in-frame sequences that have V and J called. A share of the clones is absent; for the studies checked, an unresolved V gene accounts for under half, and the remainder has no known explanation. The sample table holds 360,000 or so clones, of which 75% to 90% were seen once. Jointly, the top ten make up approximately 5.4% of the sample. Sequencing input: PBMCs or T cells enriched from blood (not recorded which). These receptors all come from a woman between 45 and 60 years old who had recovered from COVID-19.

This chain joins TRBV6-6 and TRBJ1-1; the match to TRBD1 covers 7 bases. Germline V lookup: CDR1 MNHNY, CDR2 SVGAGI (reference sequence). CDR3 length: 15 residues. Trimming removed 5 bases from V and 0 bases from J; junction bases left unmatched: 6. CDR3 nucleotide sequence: TGTGCCAGCAGTGGCGACAGGGCTATGAACACTGAAGCTTTCTTT. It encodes CASSGDRAMNTEAFF.

The CDR3 here is CASSPDRGRYEQYF. As DNA, the CDR3 is TGTGCCAGCTCACCAGACAGGGGAAGATACGAGCAGTACTTC. This chain connects TRBV18 to TRBJ2-7; the match to TRBD1 covers 8 bases. CDR1 KGHSH and CDR2 LQKENI come from the germline V gene. V lost 2 bases, J lost 4 bases, and 4 bases stayed unmatched. There are 14 residues in the CDR3.

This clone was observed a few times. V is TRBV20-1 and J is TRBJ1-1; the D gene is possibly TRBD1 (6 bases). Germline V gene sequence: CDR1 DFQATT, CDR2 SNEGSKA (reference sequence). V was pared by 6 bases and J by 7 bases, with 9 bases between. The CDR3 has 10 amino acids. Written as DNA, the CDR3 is TGCAGTGCCGGGGACATTGAAGCTTTCTTT. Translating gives CSAGDIEAFF.

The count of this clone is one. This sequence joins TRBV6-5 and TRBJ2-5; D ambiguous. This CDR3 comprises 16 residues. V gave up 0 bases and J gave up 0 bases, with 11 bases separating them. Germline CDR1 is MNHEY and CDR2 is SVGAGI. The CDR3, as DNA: TGTGCCAGCAGTTACTCGTCGGAGACGTACCAAGAGACCCAGTACTTC. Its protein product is CASSYSSETYQETQYF.

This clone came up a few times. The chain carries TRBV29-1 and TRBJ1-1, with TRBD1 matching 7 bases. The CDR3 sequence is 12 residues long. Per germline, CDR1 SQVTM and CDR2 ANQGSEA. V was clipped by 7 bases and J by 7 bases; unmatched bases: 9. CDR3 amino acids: CSAGQRQYEAFF. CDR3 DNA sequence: TGCAGCGCGGGACAGAGACAATATGAAGCTTTCTTT.

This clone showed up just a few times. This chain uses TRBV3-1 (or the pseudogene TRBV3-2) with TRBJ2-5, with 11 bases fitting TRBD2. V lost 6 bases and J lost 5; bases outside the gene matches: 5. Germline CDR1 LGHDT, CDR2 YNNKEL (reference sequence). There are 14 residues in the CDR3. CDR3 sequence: CASSPTSGGETQYF. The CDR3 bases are TGTGCCAGCAGTCCCACTAGCGGGGGTGAGACCCAGTACTTC.

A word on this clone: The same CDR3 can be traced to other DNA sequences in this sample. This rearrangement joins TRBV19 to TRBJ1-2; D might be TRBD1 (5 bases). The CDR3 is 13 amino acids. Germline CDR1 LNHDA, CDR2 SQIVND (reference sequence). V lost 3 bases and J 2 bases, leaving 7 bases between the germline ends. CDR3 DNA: TGTGCCAGTAGTATCCAGGGCAACTATGGCTACACCTTC. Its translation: CASSIQGNYGYTF.

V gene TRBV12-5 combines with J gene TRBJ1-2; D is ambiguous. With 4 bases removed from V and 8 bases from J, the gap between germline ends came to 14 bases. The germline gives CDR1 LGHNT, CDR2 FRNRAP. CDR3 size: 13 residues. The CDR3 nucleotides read TGTGCTAGTGGTTCCGAGTCTAGGCAAGGCTACACCTTC. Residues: CASGSESRQGYTF.

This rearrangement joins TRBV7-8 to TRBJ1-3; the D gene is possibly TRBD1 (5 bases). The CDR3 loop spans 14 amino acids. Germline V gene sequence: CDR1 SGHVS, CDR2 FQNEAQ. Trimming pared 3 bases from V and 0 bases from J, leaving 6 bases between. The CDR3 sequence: CASSLGGSGNTIYF. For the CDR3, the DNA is TGTGCCAGCAGCTTGGGGGGCTCTGGAAACACCATATATTTT.

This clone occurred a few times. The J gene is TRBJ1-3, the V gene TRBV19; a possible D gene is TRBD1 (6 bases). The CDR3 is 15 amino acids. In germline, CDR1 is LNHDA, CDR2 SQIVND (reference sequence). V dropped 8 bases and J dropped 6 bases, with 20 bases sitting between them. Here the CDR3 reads CASSHREIVINTIYF. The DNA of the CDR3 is TGTGCCAGTTCACACAGGGAAATCGTCATAAACACCATATATTTT. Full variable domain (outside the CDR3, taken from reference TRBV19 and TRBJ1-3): DGGITQSPKYLFRKEGQNVTLSCEQNLNHDAMYWYRQDPGQGLRLIYYSQIVNDFQKGDIAEGYSVSREKKESFPLTVTSAQKNPTAFYLCASSHREIVINTIYFGEGSWLTVV.